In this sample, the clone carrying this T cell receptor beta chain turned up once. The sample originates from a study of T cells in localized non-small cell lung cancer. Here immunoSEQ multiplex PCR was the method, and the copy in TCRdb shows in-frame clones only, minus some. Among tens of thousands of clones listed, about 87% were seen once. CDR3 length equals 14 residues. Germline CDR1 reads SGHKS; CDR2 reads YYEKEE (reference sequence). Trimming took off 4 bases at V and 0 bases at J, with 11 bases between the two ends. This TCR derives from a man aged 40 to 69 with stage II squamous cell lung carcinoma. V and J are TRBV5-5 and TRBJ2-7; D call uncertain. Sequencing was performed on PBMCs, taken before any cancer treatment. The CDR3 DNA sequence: TGTGCCAGCAGCCCGGGCCCTAGCTCCTACGAGCAGTACTTC. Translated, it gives CASSPGPSSYEQYF.